A single sample gave rise to the 26 T cell receptor beta chains below, sequenced in a study of cytomegalovirus exposure and HLA in healthy donors. 60 Vbeta and 13 Jbeta primers were used in PCR. The assay was immunoSEQ multiplex PCR, and TCRdb's table has in-frame clones only and misses some. The profile shows 30,000 or so clones, about 60% of them singletons. Sequenced: PBMCs. The receptors were sampled from a man aged 50-60 years in good health and CMV-seropositive.

This chain connects TRBV30 to TRBJ2-5, with TRBD2 identical over 11 bases. This CDR3 region has 16 residues. Germline values: CDR1 GTSNPN, CDR2 SVGIG (reference sequence). Trimming cost V 5 bases and J 1 base; bases outside gene matches: 9. CDR3 loop: CAWGRGTSGLQETQYF. The CDR3, as DNA: TGTGCCTGGGGCCGCGGGACTAGCGGACTCCAAGAGACCCAGTACTTC.

The gene calls are TRBV27 and TRBJ1-5, with 7 bases matching TRBD1. J was trimmed by 9 bases and V by 10 bases; bases with no gene match: 12. CDR1 is MNHEY, CDR2 SMNVEV, per germline (reference sequence). This CDR3 has 13 amino acids. CDR3 residues: CATSRTGSWPQHF. The DNA for the CDR3 is TGTGCCACCTCCCGGACAGGTTCATGGCCCCAGCATTTT.

CDR3 DNA sequence: TGTGCCAGCAGAGTATCAGGGTGGAACACTGAAGCTTTCTTT. It translates to CASRVSGWNTEAFF. This chain uses TRBV14 with TRBJ1-1, with D possibly matching TRBD1 (5 bases). In germline, CDR1 is SGHDN, CDR2 FVKESK. The CDR3 loop spans 14 amino acids. V dropped 6 bases and J dropped 1 base, with 12 bases sitting between them.

This clone was counted only a few times. V usage is TRBV29-1 and J usage is TRBJ2-5, with D maybe TRBD2 (6 bases). This CDR3 is built from 12 residues. V was clipped by 7 bases and J by 7 bases, with 16 bases between them. Germline CDR1 SQVTM, CDR2 ANQGSEA. The CDR3 here is CSDQGTGVTQYF. CDR3 nucleotide sequence: TGCAGCGACCAAGGGACTGGGGTGACCCAGTACTTC. The full variable domain, with the rest looked up from reference TRBV29-1 and TRBJ2-5, is SAVISQKPSRDICQRGTSLTIQCQVDSQVTMMFWYRQQPGQSLTLIATANQGSEATYESGFVIDKFPISRPNLTFSTLTVSNMSPEDSSIYLCSDQGTGVTQYFGPGTRLLVL.

A single count supports this clone. This chain joins TRBV7-2 and TRBJ2-5; D remains ambiguous. V was cut by 3 bases and J by 4 bases, with 9 bases left in between. Germline loops: CDR1 SGHTA, CDR2 FQGNSA. The CDR3 is 13 amino acids. The CDR3 spells CASSLETPETQYF. The CDR3, as DNA: TGTGCCAGCAGCTTGGAGACTCCAGAGACCCAGTACTTC.

The chain couples TRBV5-1 to TRBJ2-7; perhaps TRBD1 as D (6 bases). The CDR3 consists of 15 residues. V lost 0 bases to trimming and J lost 2 bases, with 12 bases between them. Germline V CDR1 and CDR2: SGHRS, YFSETQ. The CDR3 loop is CASSLDGGQTYEQYF. CDR3 DNA sequence: TGCGCCAGCAGCTTGGATGGGGGACAAACCTACGAGCAGTACTTC.

This rearrangement joins TRBV11-1 to TRBJ2-7, with 10 bases fitting TRBD1. In germline, CDR1 is SGHAT, CDR2 FQDESV (reference sequence). V lost 5 bases to trimming and J lost 3 bases; unmatched junction nucleotides: 7. The CDR3 is 15 amino acids. CDR3 DNA: TGTGCCAGCAGCAACGGTGGGACAGGGGACTACGAGCAGTACTTC. Amino acids: CASSNGGTGDYEQYF.

J is TRBJ2-3 and V is TRBV6-4, with D possibly being TRBD1 (6 bases). This CDR3 is 14 amino acids long. V was cut by 6 bases and J by 0 bases, with 10 bases left in between. From germline, CDR1 is MRHNA and CDR2 SNTAGT. The DNA of the CDR3 is TGTGCCAGCAGCTGGACAGACAGCACAGATACGCAGTATTTT. It yields the protein CASSWTDSTDTQYF.

The rearrangement joins TRBV5-6 to TRBJ2-5, with no clear D. The assigned J gene may be wrong: the sequence end matches TRBJ2-7 better. Germline CDR1 SGHDT, CDR2 YYEEEE. The CDR3 totals 12 residues. CDR3 DNA: TGTGCCAGCAGCTTGGGCGCCTACGAGCAGTACTTC. Translation: CASSLGAYEQYF.

The rearrangement uses TRBV28 and TRBJ2-1; D unclear. The germline CDR1 and CDR2 sequences are MDHEN and SYDVKM. There are 9 residues in the CDR3. V lost 5 bases and J 13 bases, leaving 6 bases between the germline ends. The CDR3: CASSGPQFF. The CDR3 nucleotides read TGTGCCAGCAGTGGGCCTCAGTTCTTC.

The J gene is TRBJ1-6, the V gene TRBV25-1; D is uncertain. Germline V gene lookup returns CDR1 MGHDK and CDR2 SYGVNS. Trimming stripped 7 bases from V and 14 bases from J, with 15 bases between. The CDR3 is 12 residues long. As DNA, the CDR3 is TGTGCCAGCACTAGTTATTTCGGGTCCCTCCACTTT. It encodes CASTSYFGSLHF. Drawing the rest from reference TRBV25-1 and TRBJ1-6, the complete variable domain is EADIYQTPRYLVIGTGKKITLECSQTMGHDKMYWYQQDPGMELHLIHYSYGVNSTEKGDLSSESTVSRIRTEHFPLTLESARPSHTSQYLCASTSYFGSLHFGNGTRLTVT.

J is TRBJ2-7 and V is TRBV14; a possible D gene is TRBD1 (6 bases). The CDR3 is 13 residues long. V was clipped by 4 bases and J by 3 bases, with 10 bases between them. Germline loops: CDR1 SGHDN, CDR2 FVKESK. The CDR3 DNA is TGTGCCAGCAGCCGGGACAATTACTACGAGCAGTACTTC. It encodes CASSRDNYYEQYF. Drawing the rest from reference TRBV14 and TRBJ2-7, the complete variable domain is EAGVTQFPSHSVIEKGQTVTLRCDPISGHDNLYWYRRVMGKEIKFLLHFVKESKQDESGMPNNRFLAERTGGTYSTLKVQPAELEDSGVYFCASSRDNYYEQYFGPGTRLTVT.

The rearrangement joins TRBV5-4 to TRBJ1-2; perhaps TRBD1 as D (6 bases). This CDR3 contains 14 residues. Trimming removed 0 bases at V and 4 bases at J, with 10 bases between. Germline lookup yields CDR1 SGHNT and CDR2 YYREEE (reference sequence). The CDR3 reads CASSLAQTGYGYTF. In DNA form, the CDR3 reads TGTGCCAGCAGCTTGGCCCAGACAGGCTATGGCTACACCTTC.

The V call is TRBV25-1, the J call TRBJ2-7; 12 nucleotides line up with TRBD2. The CDR3 contains 16 residues. With 3 bases clipped from V and 7 bases from J, the junction kept 10 bases outside the gene matches. Germline CDR1 MGHDK, CDR2 SYGVNS. CDR3 in DNA: TGTGCCAGCAGTGATTTTCTAGCGGGAGGGCCACAAGAGCAGTACTTC. This codes for CASSDFLAGGPQEQYF.

CDR3 amino acids: CAWGHMNTEAFF. The CDR3 nucleotides are TGTGCCTGGGGACACATGAACACTGAAGCTTTCTTT. The chain employs TRBV30 and TRBJ1-1, with D maybe TRBD1 (5 bases). The CDR3 runs to 12 residues. Germline lookup yields CDR1 GTSNPN and CDR2 SVGIG (reference sequence). Between the trimmed V and J ends, which lost 5 bases and 0 bases, there was a span of 7 bases.

This clone showed up just once. This chain's CDR3 is CASSLMQGTSQYF. DNA for the CDR3: TGTGCCAGCAGTTTAATGCAAGGGACTTCGCAGTACTTC. This chain links TRBV27 with TRBJ2-7; D might be TRBD2 (6 bases). This CDR3 has 13 residues. V was shortened by 2 bases and J by 9 bases, with 14 bases between the two germline ends. The germline V gene encodes CDR1 MNHEY and CDR2 SMNVEV (reference sequence).

CDR3 sequence reads: CAWSSTGWGYGYTF. The CDR3 DNA sequence: TGTGCCTGGAGCTCCACAGGGTGGGGCTATGGCTACACCTTC. This chain links TRBV30 with TRBJ1-2, with D tentatively TRBD1 (6 bases). There are 14 residues in the CDR3. CDR1 and CDR2 (germline): GTSNPN, SVGIG (reference sequence). The germline V and J ends were trimmed by 3 bases and 4 bases, with 15 bases remaining between them.

This clone was seen more than once but under ten times. This chain joins TRBV7-9 and TRBJ2-6; the D is unclear. This CDR3 is 16 amino acids long. From germline, CDR1 is SEHNR and CDR2 FQNEAQ (reference sequence). Trimming took 2 bases from V and 1 from J, leaving 9 bases between them. In DNA form, the CDR3 reads TGTGCCAGCAGCTTAATACAGCCATCTGGGGCCAACGTCCTGACTTTC. This codes for CASSLIQPSGANVLTF.

J is TRBJ2-7 and V is TRBV5-5, with 10 bases matching TRBD1. The ends lost 5 bases at V and 3 bases at J; junction bases unmatched: 8. Germline V gene sequence: CDR1 SGHKS, CDR2 YYEKEE (reference sequence). The CDR3 extends over 15 amino acids. CDR3 bases: TGTGCCAGCAGGCTAGGACAGGGGGTCTTCTACGAGCAGTACTTC. The encoded protein is CASRLGQGVFYEQYF.

This clone was seen just once. The chain couples TRBV18 to TRBJ1-2; D is unclear. There are 13 residues in the CDR3. Germline V gives CDR1 KGHSH, CDR2 LQKENI. Trimming shortened V by 0 bases and J by 4 bases, and 6 bases separated the two germline ends. CDR3 sequence reads: CASSPPGGYGYTF. CDR3 sequence (DNA): TGTGCCAGCTCACCACCAGGAGGCTATGGCTACACCTTC.

This chain's CDR3 is CASSLGLGPQETQYF. The CDR3 DNA follows: TGCGCCAGCAGCTTGGGCTTGGGGCCCCAAGAGACCCAGTACTTC. V gene TRBV5-1 combines with J gene TRBJ2-5; the D gene is possibly TRBD1 (5 bases). V lost 0 bases and J lost 1, with 10 bases in between. Germline V lookup: CDR1 SGHRS, CDR2 YFSETQ. The CDR3 loop spans 15 amino acids.

In its sample, this clone was seen a few times. The chain has TRBV5-1 and TRBJ2-5; possible D gene TRBD1, 8 bases. This CDR3 contains 14 residues. Looked up from germline, CDR1 is SGHRS and CDR2 is YFSETQ. V lost 2 bases, J lost 5 bases, and 13 bases lay in between. CDR3 nucleotides: TGCGCCAGCAGCTTTGCACAGGGGGGGGAGACCCAGTACTTC. Encoded protein: CASSFAQGGETQYF.

CDR3 residues: CAWRGRETNYGYTF. The CDR3 nucleotides read TGTGCCTGGAGGGGGAGAGAGACTAACTATGGCTACACCTTC. The J gene is TRBJ1-2, the V gene TRBV30; no reliable D call. Germline CDR1 reads GTSNPN; CDR2 reads SVGIG (reference sequence). The CDR3 is 14 amino acids. V lost 3 bases to trimming and J lost 0 bases, with 11 bases between them. Together with reference TRBV30 and TRBJ1-2, the CDR3 gives the full variable domain: SQTIHQWPATLVQPVGSPLSLECTVEGTSNPNLYWYRQAAGRGLQLLFYSVGIGQISSEVPQNLSASRPQDRQFILSSKKLLLSDSGFYLCAWRGRETNYGYTFGSGTRLTVV.

This chain joins TRBV10-3 and TRBJ1-5; no clear D gene. V gave up 3 bases and J gave up 3 bases, with 9 bases separating them. This CDR3 contains 14 residues. CDR1 and CDR2 (germline): ENHRY, SYGVKD. CDR3 DNA: TGTGCCATCAGTGAAGGAGGAAACAATCAGCCCCAGCATTTT. It encodes CAISEGGNNQPQHF.

V and J are TRBV7-9 and TRBJ2-3; D not certain. Trimming shortened V by 8 bases and J by 3 bases, and 18 bases separated the two germline ends. This CDR3 has 15 amino acids. The germline gives CDR1 SEHNR, CDR2 FQNEAQ (reference sequence). The CDR3 loop is CASLEWKRLTDTQYF. The CDR3 nucleotides read TGTGCCAGCTTGGAGTGGAAGCGTCTGACAGATACGCAGTATTTT. Complete variable domain (other parts from reference TRBV7-9 and TRBJ2-3): DTGVSQNPRHKITKRGQNVTFRCDPISEHNRLYWYRQTLGQGPEFLTYFQNEAQLEKSRLLSDRFSAERPKGSFSTLEIQRTEQGDSAMYLCASLEWKRLTDTQYFGPGTRLTVL.

The chain links TRBV29-1 to TRBJ1-4, with D hard to call. Germline V gives CDR1 SQVTM, CDR2 ANQGSEA. Deletions cut 5 bases from V and 0 bases from J, with 4 bases between. This CDR3 is 12 amino acids long. In DNA, the CDR3 is TGCAGCGTTACAGCAACTAATGAAAAACTGTTTTTT. Protein sequence: CSVTATNEKLFF.